This is a list of T cell receptor beta chains from one sample in a study of blood T cell repertoires in COVID-19. Sequencing was performed with immunoSEQ multiplex PCR; in TCRdb, only in-frame clones are kept and a portion is missing. Among 90,000 to 150,000 clones listed, 80% to 90% were seen once. Specimen: peripheral blood. The receptors here all came from a human donor in a cohort sampled during active COVID-19. Each CDR3 is given with its conserved first and last residue. A D gene is named only where the DNA matches it firmly. Not all rows give a size; the values are once, few, many and, for expanded clones, a class.

j_call: TRBJ2-7
v_call: TRBV20-1
d_call: TRBD1
clone_size: NA
cdr3_length: 13
cdr3_aa: CSASRTGIYEQYF
cdr3_nt: TGCAGTGCTAGTAGGACAGGGATTTACGAGCAGTACTTC

j_call: TRBJ1-1
v_call: TRBV18
d_call: NA
clone_size: NA
cdr3_length: 15
cdr3_aa: CASSPGGARNTEAFF
cdr3_nt: TGTGCCAGCTCACCGGGAGGGGCGCGTAACACTGAAGCTTTCTTT

j_call: TRBJ2-7
v_call: TRBV10-3
d_call: TRBD1
clone_size: once
cdr3_length: 17
cdr3_aa: CAISDPRRDRDSYEQYF
cdr3_nt: TGTGCCATCAGTGACCCGAGGAGGGACAGGGATTCCTACGAGCAGTACTTC

j_call: TRBJ1-3
v_call: TRBV28
d_call: NA
clone_size: NA
cdr3_length: 16
cdr3_aa: CASSPRGMAAGNTIYF
cdr3_nt: TGTGCCAGCAGTCCCCGGGGTATGGCGGCTGGAAACACCATATATTTT

j_call: TRBJ2-1
v_call: TRBV30
d_call: TRBD2
clone_size: few
cdr3_length: 14
cdr3_aa: CAWRTSGRRNEQFF
cdr3_nt: TGTGCCTGGAGAACTAGCGGGAGGAGAAATGAGCAGTTCTTC

j_call: TRBJ2-1
v_call: TRBV28
d_call: NA
clone_size: NA
cdr3_length: 13
cdr3_aa: CASSIRLPNEQFF
cdr3_nt: TGTGCCAGCAGTATAAGACTACCCAATGAGCAGTTCTTC

j_call: TRBJ2-7
v_call: TRBV6-5
d_call: TRBD1
clone_size: many
cdr3_length: 15
cdr3_aa: CASRAVGQIIPEQYF
cdr3_nt: TGTGCCAGCAGGGCCGTGGGACAGATAATTCCGGAGCAGTACTTC

j_call: TRBJ1-1
v_call: TRBV9
d_call: NA
clone_size: NA
cdr3_length: 20
cdr3_aa: CASSVWGTGPWAICSNKAFF
cdr3_nt: TGTGCCAGCAGCGTTTGGGGAACAGGGCCTTGGGCGATATGTTCTAATAAAGCTTTCTTT

j_call: TRBJ1-1
v_call: TRBV27
d_call: TRBD1
clone_size: NA
cdr3_length: 14
cdr3_aa: CASMRPGGSTEAFF
cdr3_nt: TGTGCCAGCATGAGGCCAGGGGGGAGCACTGAAGCTTTCTTT

j_call: TRBJ2-7
v_call: TRBV12-5
d_call: TRBD1
clone_size: NA
cdr3_length: 16
cdr3_aa: CASGLPGTGDSYEQYF
cdr3_nt: TGTGCTAGTGGTTTGCCCGGGACAGGGGACAGCTACGAGCAGTACTTC

j_call: TRBJ2-7
v_call: TRBV27
d_call: NA
clone_size: NA
cdr3_length: 12
cdr3_aa: CASSSVTYEQYF
cdr3_nt: TGTGCCAGCAGTTCGGTAACCTACGAGCAGTACTTC

j_call: TRBJ2-7
v_call: TRBV27
d_call: TRBD2
clone_size: NA
cdr3_length: 15
cdr3_aa: CASSLWEGSKDEQYF
cdr3_nt: TGTGCCAGCAGTTTATGGGAGGGGAGTAAGGACGAGCAGTACTTC

j_call: TRBJ1-1
v_call: TRBV20-1
d_call: NA
clone_size: NA
cdr3_length: 11
cdr3_aa: CSALRGTEAFF
cdr3_nt: TGCAGTGCTCTTAGGGGCACTGAAGCTTTCTTT

j_call: TRBJ1-6
v_call: TRBV7-6
d_call: TRBD1
clone_size: NA
cdr3_length: 17
cdr3_aa: CASSGSTGYNNNSPLHF
cdr3_nt: TGTGCCAGCAGCGGCTCGACAGGGTATAACAATAATTCACCCCTCCACTTT

j_call: TRBJ1-6
v_call: TRBV12-3/TRBV12-4
d_call: TRBD1
clone_size: NA
cdr3_length: 13
cdr3_aa: CASTRDSNSPLHF
cdr3_nt: TGTGCCAGCACCCGGGACAGCAATTCACCCCTCCACTTT

j_call: TRBJ1-2
v_call: TRBV5-1
d_call: NA
clone_size: few
cdr3_length: 14
cdr3_aa: CASSSRGNNYGYTF
cdr3_nt: TGCGCCAGCAGCTCCCGAGGGAATAACTATGGCTACACCTTC

j_call: TRBJ2-1
v_call: TRBV19
d_call: TRBD1
clone_size: NA
cdr3_length: 13
cdr3_aa: CASSIVGQGDQFF
cdr3_nt: TGTGCCAGTAGTATAGTGGGACAGGGGGACCAGTTCTTC

j_call: TRBJ2-2
v_call: TRBV24-1
d_call: TRBD2
clone_size: NA
cdr3_length: 16
cdr3_aa: CATSEEGLAGRGELFF
cdr3_nt: TGTGCCACCAGTGAGGAGGGACTAGCGGGACGCGGGGAGCTGTTTTTT

j_call: TRBJ2-1
v_call: TRBV9
d_call: NA
clone_size: NA
cdr3_length: 15
cdr3_aa: CASSVGTGSYNEQFF
cdr3_nt: TGTGCCAGCAGCGTAGGAACAGGGTCCTACAATGAGCAGTTCTTC

j_call: TRBJ1-2
v_call: TRBV9
d_call: NA
clone_size: NA
cdr3_length: 13
cdr3_aa: CASSVVEGSGYTF
cdr3_nt: TGTGCCAGCAGCGTAGTTGAGGGCTCCGGCTACACCTTC

j_call: TRBJ1-3
v_call: TRBV30
d_call: NA
clone_size: NA
cdr3_length: 17
cdr3_aa: CAWSVGLTSSSGNTIYF
cdr3_nt: TGTGCCTGGAGTGTCGGTTTGACATCAAGCTCTGGAAACACCATATATTTT

j_call: TRBJ1-5
v_call: TRBV6-1
d_call: NA
clone_size: few
cdr3_length: 15
cdr3_aa: CASSDNWSSNQPQHF
cdr3_nt: TGTGCCAGCAGTGATAATTGGAGCAGCAATCAGCCCCAGCATTTT

j_call: TRBJ1-6
v_call: TRBV18
d_call: NA
clone_size: NA
cdr3_length: 14
cdr3_aa: CASSPPPVNSPLHF
cdr3_nt: TGTGCCAGCTCACCACCCCCTGTGAATTCACCCCTCCACTTT

j_call: TRBJ1-1
v_call: TRBV5-1
d_call: NA
clone_size: NA
cdr3_length: 13
cdr3_aa: CASSEGSNTEAFF
cdr3_nt: TGCGCCAGCAGCGAGGGTAGTAACACTGAAGCTTTCTTT

j_call: TRBJ1-1
v_call: TRBV15
d_call: NA
clone_size: NA
cdr3_length: 13
cdr3_aa: CAIPTGRDTEAFF
cdr3_nt: TGTGCCATCCCGACAGGAAGGGATACTGAAGCTTTCTTT

j_call: TRBJ2-7
v_call: TRBV14
d_call: TRBD2
clone_size: NA
cdr3_length: 18
cdr3_aa: CASSAGTSDPIQTYEQYF
cdr3_nt: TGTGCCAGCAGCGCCGGGACTAGCGACCCCATCCAGACCTACGAGCAGTACTTC

j_call: TRBJ2-1
v_call: TRBV5-6
d_call: TRBD2
clone_size: few
cdr3_length: 14
cdr3_aa: CASSIGTSNYEQFF
cdr3_nt: TGTGCCAGCAGCATCGGGACTAGTAACTATGAGCAGTTCTTC

j_call: TRBJ2-7
v_call: TRBV7-9
d_call: NA
clone_size: NA
cdr3_length: 14
cdr3_aa: CASSKDRVSYEQYF
cdr3_nt: TGTGCCAGCAGCAAGGATCGGGTTTCGTACGAGCAGTACTTC

j_call: TRBJ2-2
v_call: TRBV2
d_call: NA
clone_size: NA
cdr3_length: 13
cdr3_aa: CASMRRDTGELFF
cdr3_nt: TGTGCCAGCATGCGGAGGGACACCGGGGAGCTGTTTTTT

j_call: TRBJ1-2
v_call: TRBV6-5
d_call: NA
clone_size: NA
cdr3_length: 13
cdr3_aa: CASSPDGLYGYTF
cdr3_nt: TGTGCCAGCAGCCCAGACGGACTCTATGGCTACACCTTC

j_call: TRBJ2-7
v_call: TRBV29-1
d_call: TRBD2
clone_size: NA
cdr3_length: 15
cdr3_aa: CSVEGQGLAGAEQYF
cdr3_nt: TGCAGCGTTGAAGGTCAGGGACTAGCGGGGGCCGAGCAGTACTTC

j_call: TRBJ1-5
v_call: TRBV28
d_call: TRBD1
clone_size: few
cdr3_length: 15
cdr3_aa: CASSLRGLRNQPQHF
cdr3_nt: TGTGCCAGCAGTTTAAGGGGGCTTCGCAATCAGCCCCAGCATTTT

j_call: TRBJ2-3
v_call: TRBV3-1/TRBV3-2
d_call: NA
clone_size: NA
cdr3_length: 11
cdr3_aa: CASSTTGTQYF
cdr3_nt: TGTGCCAGCAGCACCACCGGTACGCAGTATTTT

j_call: TRBJ2-3
v_call: TRBV7-9
d_call: NA
clone_size: NA
cdr3_length: 12
cdr3_aa: CASSLAQDTQYF
cdr3_nt: TGTGCCAGCAGCTTAGCTCAGGATACGCAGTATTTT

j_call: TRBJ1-6
v_call: TRBV5-1
d_call: NA
clone_size: once
cdr3_length: 13
cdr3_aa: CASSPGDGSPLHF
cdr3_nt: TGCGCCAGCAGCCCGGGAGACGGTTCACCCCTCCACTTT

j_call: TRBJ2-1
v_call: TRBV2
d_call: TRBD2
clone_size: few
cdr3_length: 15
cdr3_aa: CASSLGLDGSNEQFF
cdr3_nt: TGTGCCAGCAGTCTCGGACTAGATGGCTCCAATGAGCAGTTCTTC

j_call: TRBJ1-1
v_call: TRBV5-5
d_call: NA
clone_size: NA
cdr3_length: 14
cdr3_aa: CASSSITGETEAFF
cdr3_nt: TGTGCCAGCAGCTCGATCACAGGAGAAACTGAAGCTTTCTTT

j_call: TRBJ2-2
v_call: TRBV19
d_call: TRBD1
clone_size: NA
cdr3_length: 16
cdr3_aa: CASSKTGTANTGELFF
cdr3_nt: TGTGCCAGTAGTAAAACCGGGACAGCGAACACCGGGGAGCTGTTTTTT

j_call: TRBJ2-1
v_call: TRBV5-1
d_call: TRBD1
clone_size: NA
cdr3_length: 15
cdr3_aa: CASSLTGGSYNEQFF
cdr3_nt: TGCGCCAGCAGCTTAACAGGGGGCTCCTACAATGAGCAGTTCTTC

j_call: TRBJ1-3
v_call: TRBV7-2
d_call: TRBD1
clone_size: NA
cdr3_length: 15
cdr3_aa: CASSFHRGRGNTIYF
cdr3_nt: TGTGCCAGCAGCTTCCACAGGGGGCGTGGAAACACCATATATTTT

j_call: TRBJ2-6
v_call: TRBV5-4
d_call: TRBD1
clone_size: NA
cdr3_length: 17
cdr3_aa: CASSPGDRYSGANVLTF
cdr3_nt: TGTGCCAGCAGCCCAGGGGACAGATACTCTGGGGCCAACGTCCTGACTTTC

j_call: TRBJ1-2
v_call: TRBV30
d_call: TRBD1
clone_size: once
cdr3_length: 12
cdr3_aa: CACDQGAYGYTF
cdr3_nt: TGTGCCTGCGACCAGGGGGCGTATGGCTACACCTTC

j_call: TRBJ2-7
v_call: TRBV6-5
d_call: TRBD2
clone_size: NA
cdr3_length: 15
cdr3_aa: CASSYWKRDSYEQYF
cdr3_nt: TGTGCCAGCAGTTACTGGAAGCGGGACTCCTACGAGCAGTACTTC

j_call: TRBJ2-1
v_call: TRBV7-8
d_call: TRBD2
clone_size: NA
cdr3_length: 12
cdr3_aa: CASSRSGGEQFF
cdr3_nt: TGTGCCAGCAGTCGGAGCGGGGGTGAGCAGTTCTTC

j_call: TRBJ2-3
v_call: TRBV4-3
d_call: NA
clone_size: NA
cdr3_length: 17
cdr3_aa: CASSQAHRDMGVDTQYF
cdr3_nt: TGCGCCAGCAGCCAGGCCCACCGGGACATGGGAGTGGATACGCAGTATTTT

j_call: TRBJ2-2
v_call: TRBV11-2
d_call: NA
clone_size: NA
cdr3_length: 15
cdr3_aa: CASSLEGGNTGELFF
cdr3_nt: TGTGCCAGCAGCTTAGAGGGGGGGAACACCGGGGAGCTGTTTTTT

j_call: TRBJ2-7
v_call: TRBV3-1/TRBV3-2
d_call: NA
clone_size: once
cdr3_length: 12
cdr3_aa: CASSQTAYEQYF
cdr3_nt: TGTGCCAGCAGCCAGACAGCCTACGAGCAGTACTTC

j_call: TRBJ1-5
v_call: TRBV7-2
d_call: NA
clone_size: once
cdr3_length: 12
cdr3_aa: CASSLTGQPQHF
cdr3_nt: TGTGCCAGCAGCTTAACGGGTCAGCCCCAGCATTTT

j_call: TRBJ2-1
v_call: TRBV6-2/TRBV6-3
d_call: TRBD1
clone_size: NA
cdr3_length: 15
cdr3_aa: CASSADRGLYNEQFF
cdr3_nt: TGTGCCAGCAGTGCCGACAGGGGGCTTTACAATGAGCAGTTCTTC

j_call: TRBJ1-2
v_call: TRBV4-3
d_call: NA
clone_size: NA
cdr3_length: 16
cdr3_aa: CASSQDIGGPVYGYTF
cdr3_nt: TGCGCCAGCAGCCAAGATATCGGAGGGCCGGTCTATGGCTACACCTTC

j_call: TRBJ2-2
v_call: TRBV5-1
d_call: NA
clone_size: NA
cdr3_length: 15
cdr3_aa: CASSSDYSDTGELFF
cdr3_nt: TGCGCCAGCAGCTCTGACTACTCGGACACCGGGGAGCTGTTTTTT

j_call: TRBJ2-7
v_call: TRBV19
d_call: TRBD1
clone_size: NA
cdr3_length: 17
cdr3_aa: CASSITGTGGARKGQYF
cdr3_nt: TGTGCCAGTAGTATAACCGGGACAGGGGGCGCGAGAAAGGGGCAGTACTTC

j_call: TRBJ1-1
v_call: TRBV6-1
d_call: NA
clone_size: NA
cdr3_length: 15
cdr3_aa: CASSETRGGNTEAFF
cdr3_nt: TGTGCCAGCAGTGAAACACGCGGCGGGAACACTGAAGCTTTCTTT

j_call: TRBJ2-7
v_call: TRBV19
d_call: NA
clone_size: NA
cdr3_length: 14
cdr3_aa: CASRGKGRDYEQYF
cdr3_nt: TGTGCCAGTAGGGGCAAGGGCCGGGACTACGAGCAGTACTTC